This T cell receptor (beta chain) was profiled in a study of T cells after yellow fever vaccination (dated by TCRdb to about 2019). Notes on the research overall: The SMART-Seq v4 Ultra Low Input RNA kit was used to prepare libraries from fractions with low cell numbers. To follow T-cell clones before and after primary and booster YFV17D yellow fever vaccination, bulk TCR alpha and beta repertoires were sequenced over time. Two healthy male donors, one aged 18 to 29 and one aged 30 to 39 years, were included in the cohort. Bulk PBMC replicates and cell subsets were isolated from blood drawn at multiple timepoints before and after both primary and secondary immunization. Broad study findings and their caveats: The secondary T-cell response was found to be weaker but faster than the primary response, with a peak reached on day 5 rather than on day 15. Because abundant contaminating clonotypes from the bulk population could be contained in FACS-sorted repertoires, computational filtering was required. Only two donors were included in the study, so the extent to which the findings can be generalized is limited. After the booster, most clones that had expanded after primary vaccination were detected again (about 97% of CD4 and about 88% of CD8), suggesting broad maintenance of memory. A small share of clonotypes was detected in both CD4 and CD8 compartments, with the overlap likely arising from convergent recombination.

V is clipped by 4 bases and J by 2 bases, and the sequence between their germline boundaries is 19 bases long. Counted from cysteine to phenylalanine, this CDR3 has 17 amino acids. This entry keeps only the CDR3 DNA: 51 bases, framed from base 1. In the germline V gene (reference sequence), CDR1 corresponds to PRHDT and CDR2 to FYEKMQ. The treatment or condition label corresponds to: live attenuated yellow fever vaccine strain. At each blood-draw timepoint, two biological replicates of bulk PBMCs were collected. PBMCs were isolated from peripheral blood using a standard Ficoll-Paque protocol. RNA was extracted with TriZol from bulk PBMCs, CD4 and CD8 fractions, and dextramer-positive and dextramer-negative fractions. This clonotype was seen ten or more times. Its antigen is still unknown. Base quality data are lacking; no much larger clone is found one base away. TCR cDNA was synthesized by 5'RACE template switching, through which a universal primer site and unique molecular identifiers were introduced. cDNA synthesis was primed from both the TCR alpha and TCR beta constant segments. Library amplification used two PCR steps, and the second PCR step added sample barcodes and sequencing adapters. Sequencing of libraries was done on Illumina HiSeq 2500 (2x100 bp) or NovaSeq (2x150 bp). The paper's processing steps were these. Demultiplexing of reads and collapsing into UMI consensus sequences were performed with MIGEC, and V(D)J alignment was carried out with MiXCR. Vaccine-responding clonotypes were identified with edgeR using replicate PBMC samples, with FDR below 0.01 and a log2 fold change above 5 up to day 15 being required. CD4 or CD8 identity was assigned to each bulk clonotype according to whether the clonotype was present at higher abundance in the sequenced CD4 repertoire or the sequenced CD8 repertoire. TCRdb reprocessed the public reads (quality trimming at Q25 with fastp, clone calling with MiXCR) and kept in-frame beta chains. For every CDR3 protein sequence, its rows merge into one entry that carries the most common genes and DNA. What appears here as the V and J calls and clone size reflects TCRdb's work, not the paper's. Counted in this sample were about 340,000 distinct CDR3 sequences; roughly 8.7% of them appeared once. The ten most abundant clones make up 18% of the sample.

The chain was built from TRBV13 and TRBJ2-3; the D gene is perhaps TRBD1, from 7 matching bases. Specimen: PBMCs, collected on the day of the first yellow fever vaccination. The TCR comes from a young man who received the YFV17D yellow fever vaccine. The CDR3 reads as follows: CASSSRPEGAHTDTQYF. The bases read TGTGCCAGCAGCTCCCGCCCGGAGGGGGCTCACACAGATACGCAGTATTTT. The reference TRBV13 and TRBJ2-3 proteins fill in what lies around the CDR3, so the full variable domain reads AAGVIQSPRHLIKEKRETATLKCYPIPRHDTVYWYQQGPGQDPQFLISFYEKMQSDKGSIPDRFSAQQFSDYHSELNMSSLELGDSALYFCASSSRPEGAHTDTQYFGPGTRLTVL.